A single sample gave rise to the 24 T cell receptor beta chains below, sequenced in a study of blood T cell repertoires in COVID-19. Assay used: immunoSEQ multiplex PCR; TCRdb lists only in-frame clones, some missing. The sample consists of around 500,000 clones, about 88% of them appearing once. Sequenced material: PBMCs or T cells enriched from blood (not recorded which). The source is a woman aged 60 to 75 who had recovered from COVID-19.

The chain recombines TRBV7-9 with TRBJ1-5, with D tentatively TRBD1 (6 bases). The ends were cut back, 3 bases at V and 5 bases at J, with 8 bases in the middle. Germline CDR1 is SEHNR and CDR2 is FQNEAQ (reference sequence). The CDR3 extends over 13 amino acids. The CDR3 coding sequence is TGTGCCAGCAGCTTGTACAGGGATCAGCCCCAGCATTTT. Translation: CASSLYRDQPQHF.

This clone was found once. The chain is built from TRBV5-1 and TRBJ1-2; perhaps TRBD1 as D (6 bases). This CDR3 has 15 amino acids. The V end was cut by 0 bases, the J end by 3 bases, with 12 bases between. Germline CDR1 reads SGHRS; CDR2 reads YFSETQ. Here the CDR3 reads CASSLAGQKDYGYTF. The CDR3 DNA sequence: TGCGCCAGCAGCTTGGCCGGACAGAAGGACTATGGCTACACCTTC. The full variable domain, with the rest looked up from reference TRBV5-1 and TRBJ1-2, is KAGVTQTPRYLIKTRGQQVTLSCSPISGHRSVSWYQQTPGQGLQFLFEYFSETQRNKGNFPGRFSGRQFSNSRSEMNVSTLELGDSALYLCASSLAGQKDYGYTFGSGTRLTVV.

The sample holds one count of this clone. The rearrangement uses TRBV10-3 and TRBJ2-2; tentative D call: TRBD1 (5 bases). Germline lookup yields CDR1 ENHRY and CDR2 SYGVKD. The CDR3 is 13 residues long. Trimming left V 10 bases short and J 4 bases short, with 13 bases between. The CDR3 DNA is TGTGCCACCGAACGACAGTTCACCGGGGAGCTGTTTTTT. Amino acid sequence: CATERQFTGELFF.

V usage is TRBV2 and J usage is TRBJ2-6; D is perhaps TRBD2 (5 bases). The CDR3 totals 14 residues. Germline V CDR1 and CDR2: SNHLY, FYNNEI. V lost 5 bases and J 2 bases, leaving 7 bases between the germline ends. This CDR3 reads CASSSGAGANVLTF. In nucleotides, the CDR3 is TGTGCCAGCAGTTCCGGGGCTGGGGCCAACGTCCTGACTTTC. Together with reference TRBV2 and TRBJ2-6, the CDR3 gives the full variable domain: EPEVTQTPSHQVTQMGQEVILRCVPISNHLYFYWYRQILGQKVEFLVSFYNNEISEKSEIFDDQFSVERPDGSNFTLKIRSTKLEDSAMYFCASSSGAGANVLTFGAGSRLTVL.

The CDR3 loop is CASSQIGLLTDTQYF. CDR3 in DNA: TGCGCCAGCAGCCAAATAGGACTACTCACAGATACGCAGTATTTT. The rearrangement joins TRBV4-1 to TRBJ2-3; D may be TRBD2 (6 bases). Germline lookup yields CDR1 MGHRA and CDR2 YSYEKL. The CDR3 runs 15 residues. Trimming removed 2 bases from V and 2 bases from J, with 11 bases in between.

The V and J genes are TRBV30 and TRBJ1-5; D may be TRBD1 (5 bases). The CDR3 sequence is 14 residues long. Germline V CDR1 and CDR2: GTSNPN, SVGIG (reference sequence). Trimming stripped 0 bases from V and 5 bases from J, with 11 bases between. The DNA for the CDR3 is TGTGCCTGGAGTGTTCAAGGGGCCGATCAGCCCCAGCATTTT. It specifies CAWSVQGADQPQHF.

The rearrangement links TRBV2 to TRBJ1-2; D is uncertain. This CDR3 has 16 residues. Trimming shortened V by 0 bases and J by 7 bases, and 18 bases separated the two germline ends. Germline V gene sequence: CDR1 SNHLY, CDR2 FYNNEI. The CDR3 loop is CASSEARTGSRGGYTF. CDR3 bases: TGTGCCAGCAGTGAAGCAAGGACGGGGTCACGGGGTGGCTACACCTTC.

The chain joins TRBV7-9 to TRBJ1-5; 10 bases align to TRBD1. Unmatched junction bases numbered 2, after V lost 1 base and J lost 5 bases. This CDR3 contains 15 residues. Germline CDR1 is SEHNR and CDR2 is FQNEAQ (reference sequence). As DNA, the CDR3 is TGTGCCAGCAGCTTAGGGGACAGGGGACATCAGCCCCAGCATTTT. As protein: CASSLGDRGHQPQHF.

This rearrangement joins TRBV19 to TRBJ2-3; weak D call: TRBD2 (6 bases). V was trimmed by 4 bases and J by 5 bases, leaving 13 bases between them. The CDR3 is 14 amino acids. Looked up from germline, CDR1 is LNHDA and CDR2 is SQIVND (reference sequence). CDR3 protein: CASSRLAREDTQYF. Written as DNA, the CDR3 is TGTGCCAGTAGTAGACTCGCGCGGGAAGATACGCAGTATTTT.

This chain joins TRBV5-4 and TRBJ1-2; the match to TRBD1 covers 8 bases. V gave up 4 bases and J gave up 0 bases; unmatched junction bases: 8. The CDR3 has 16 amino acids. Germline CDR1 is SGHNT and CDR2 is YYREEE (reference sequence). CDR3 sequence reads: CASSPDRDGANYGYTF. In nucleotides, the CDR3 is TGTGCCAGCAGCCCGGACAGGGACGGCGCTAACTATGGCTACACCTTC.

V usage is TRBV4-1 and J usage is TRBJ2-7; D remains ambiguous. The germline CDR1 and CDR2 sequences are MGHRA and YSYEKL. The CDR3 spans 14 residues. Trimming cost V 3 bases and J 0 bases, with 9 bases left between them. CDR3 amino acids: CASSQADYSYEQYF. CDR3 sequence (DNA): TGCGCCAGCAGCCAGGCGGATTACTCCTACGAGCAGTACTTC.

The chain uses TRBV2 and TRBJ2-6, with TRBD1 matching 7 bases. Germline values: CDR1 SNHLY, CDR2 FYNNEI. This CDR3 contains 18 residues. V gave up 6 bases and J gave up 0 bases; unmatched junction bases: 11. The chain's CDR3 is CASRFDRETYSGANVLTF. The CDR3 DNA is TGTGCCAGCAGGTTTGACAGGGAAACCTACTCTGGGGCCAACGTCCTGACTTTC.

The chain recombines TRBV25-1 with TRBJ1-2; 8 positions agree with TRBD1. Trimming cost V 3 bases and J 8 bases; bases outside gene matches: 2. This CDR3 has 12 amino acids. Germline assignment: CDR1 MGHDK and CDR2 SYGVNS. Written as DNA, the CDR3 is TGTGCCAGCAGTGACAGGGGGCCGGGCTACACCTTC. Its protein is CASSDRGPGYTF.

This clone was picked up one time. V and J are TRBV6-1 and TRBJ2-7, with no clear D. CDR1 is MNHNS, CDR2 SASEGT, per germline. Deletions cut 1 base from V and 0 bases from J, with 13 bases between. The CDR3 extends over 16 amino acids. CDR3 amino acids: CASSEVSFRSSYEQYF. DNA of the CDR3: TGTGCCAGCAGTGAAGTTTCTTTCAGAAGCTCCTACGAGCAGTACTTC.

V and J are TRBV6-1 and TRBJ1-2; 8 bases are shared with TRBD1. The CDR3 contains 20 residues. The V gene's germline CDR1 is MNHNS and CDR2 SASEGT. V was clipped by 1 base and J by 1 base; unmatched bases: 17. The CDR3 region is CASSEGDRLVTTRYNYGYTF. CDR3 DNA: TGTGCCAGCAGTGAAGGGGACAGGCTGGTAACTACAAGGTATAACTATGGCTACACCTTC.

V is TRBV7-9 and J is TRBJ1-1; TRBD1 aligns across 10 bases. CDR1 SEHNR and CDR2 FQNEAQ come from the germline V gene (reference sequence). The CDR3 is 16 residues long. The V and J ends lost 5 bases and 1 base, in that order; junction bases with no gene match: 7. CDR3 loop: CASSLLTGGKNTEAFF. CDR3 coding DNA: TGTGCCAGCAGCCTTTTGACAGGGGGCAAGAACACTGAAGCTTTCTTT. The full variable domain, rest sourced from reference TRBV7-9 and TRBJ1-1, is DTGVSQNPRHKITKRGQNVTFRCDPISEHNRLYWYRQTLGQGPEFLTYFQNEAQLEKSRLLSDRFSAERPKGSFSTLEIQRTEQGDSAMYLCASSLLTGGKNTEAFFGQGTRLTVV.

V is TRBV3-1 (or the pseudogene TRBV3-2) and J is TRBJ1-2; no clear D. Trimming shortened V by 4 bases and J by 7 bases, and 13 bases separated the two germline ends. The CDR3 length is 13 residues. Looked up from germline, CDR1 is LGHDT and CDR2 is YNNKEL (reference sequence). The CDR3 loop reads CASSRETRVGYTF. The CDR3 DNA is TGTGCCAGCAGCCGAGAGACGCGGGTTGGCTACACCTTC.

The rearrangement uses TRBV5-1 and TRBJ1-3; 9 nucleotides agree with TRBD1. Germline CDR1 and CDR2: SGHRS and YFSETQ. V was pared by 6 bases and J by 0 bases, with 7 bases of the junction left unmatched. The CDR3 spans 16 residues. This chain's CDR3 is CASTQGTGSSGNTIYF. The CDR3 DNA reads TGCGCCAGCACCCAAGGGACAGGGTCCTCTGGAAACACCATATATTTT.

The chain recombines TRBV5-1 with TRBJ1-5, with a weak D call TRBD1 (5 bases). CDR1 and CDR2 (germline): SGHRS, YFSETQ. Between the trimmed V and J ends, which lost 1 base and 2 bases, there was a span of 10 bases. The CDR3 is 15 residues long. The CDR3 protein is CASSLKGEGNQPQHF. The CDR3 region has the DNA TGCGCCAGCAGCTTGAAAGGGGAAGGCAATCAGCCCCAGCATTTT.

The chain's CDR3 is CATSDPRRLGTDTQYF. Here the CDR3 DNA reads TGTGCCACCAGTGATCCCCGGAGGCTGGGCACAGATACGCAGTATTTT. The chain joins TRBV24-1 to TRBJ2-3; D is perhaps TRBD2 (5 bases). Germline V gives CDR1 KGHDR, CDR2 SFDVKD. Trimming took 3 bases from V and 1 from J, leaving 13 bases between them. The CDR3 contains 16 residues.

The J gene is TRBJ2-3, the V gene TRBV9; D possibly corresponds to TRBD2 (6 bases). Trimming stripped 4 bases from V and 2 bases from J, with 17 bases between. CDR3 size: 16 residues. Germline V gives CDR1 SGDLS, CDR2 YYNGEE. CDR3 amino acids: CASSPQPGLLTDTQYF. In DNA form, the CDR3 reads TGTGCCAGCAGCCCTCAACCGGGACTTCTCACAGATACGCAGTATTTT. The whole variable domain, remainder taken from reference TRBV9 and TRBJ2-3, is DSGVTQTPKHLITATGQRVTLRCSPRSGDLSVYWYQQSLDQGLQFLIQYYNGEERAKGNILERFSAQQFPDLHSELNLSSLELGDSALYFCASSPQPGLLTDTQYFGPGTRLTVL.

The J gene is TRBJ2-3, the V gene TRBV11-3, with D possibly TRBD1 on 6 matching bases. The CDR3 spans 16 residues. The germline V gene encodes CDR1 SGHNT and CDR2 YENEEA. Between the trimmed V and J ends, which lost 4 bases and 2 bases, there was a span of 16 bases. CDR3 sequence reads: CASSSQTGQLTDTQYF. Here the CDR3 DNA reads TGTGCCAGCAGCTCCCAGACAGGACAACTCACAGATACGCAGTATTTT.

The chain recombines TRBV12-5 with TRBJ2-3, with TRBD1 matching over 9 bases. V shed 2 bases and J 1 base; nucleotides not matched to a gene: 1. The CDR3 covers 15 residues. Germline V gene sequence: CDR1 LGHNT, CDR2 FRNRAP. DNA of the CDR3: TGTGCTAGTGGTTTGCGGACAGGGGGCACAGATACGCAGTATTTT. Its translation is CASGLRTGGTDTQYF.

This chain uses TRBV4-1 with TRBJ2-1; D ambiguous. Germline values: CDR1 MGHRA, CDR2 YSYEKL. CDR3 length: 13 amino acids. V was pared by 0 bases and J by 9 bases, with 9 bases between. DNA of the CDR3: TGCGCCAGCAGCCAAGAAAAACGCAGTGAGCAGTTCTTC. Its protein is CASSQEKRSEQFF.